This paragraph reports one TCR beta chain. Germline CDR1 LNHDA, CDR2 SQIVND (reference sequence). This CDR3 spans 15 amino acids. Losses at the gene ends were 6 bases for V and 0 bases for J; bases not matched to a gene: 3. The sample belongs to a study of control samples from healthy donors and cancer patients. Sequencing used immunoSEQ multiplex PCR; TCRdb keeps in-frame clones, though not all of them. This sample yields 150,000 to 200,000 clones, of which roughly 91% are seen a single time; 1.5% belongs to the top ten. V and J are TRBV19 and TRBJ2-2, with 8 bases lining up with TRBD2. Sequenced material: blood. This clonotype was obtained from a woman in her 30s in good health. CDR3 DNA: TGTGCCAGTAGGTATAGCGGGGCGAACACCGGGGAGCTGTTTTTT. Translation gives CASRYSGANTGELFF.